The clone carrying this TCR beta chain has only a few counts. The data belong to a study of early T cells in non-severe SARS-CoV-2 infection. This CDR3 region has 15 residues. The V segment lost 3 bases and the J segment 2 bases; nucleotides outside the gene matches: 3. TCRdb re-called the 5' RACE reads through MiXCR, storing one row per CDR3 protein. Of some 87,000 distinct CDR3 sequences detected, about 13% appear once; the ten largest clones hold approximately 1.1%. The chain links TRBV12-3 or TRBV12-4 to TRBJ2-1, with 8 bases lining up with TRBD2. Sequenced sample: whole blood. This clonotype originated in an adult who was a healthcare worker with PCR-confirmed SARS-CoV-2 infection or an uninfected control (not recorded which). CDR3 loop: CASSFPGGTYNEQFF. For the CDR3, the DNA is TGTGCCAGCAGTTTCCCGGGAGGGACCTACAATGAGCAGTTCTTC.